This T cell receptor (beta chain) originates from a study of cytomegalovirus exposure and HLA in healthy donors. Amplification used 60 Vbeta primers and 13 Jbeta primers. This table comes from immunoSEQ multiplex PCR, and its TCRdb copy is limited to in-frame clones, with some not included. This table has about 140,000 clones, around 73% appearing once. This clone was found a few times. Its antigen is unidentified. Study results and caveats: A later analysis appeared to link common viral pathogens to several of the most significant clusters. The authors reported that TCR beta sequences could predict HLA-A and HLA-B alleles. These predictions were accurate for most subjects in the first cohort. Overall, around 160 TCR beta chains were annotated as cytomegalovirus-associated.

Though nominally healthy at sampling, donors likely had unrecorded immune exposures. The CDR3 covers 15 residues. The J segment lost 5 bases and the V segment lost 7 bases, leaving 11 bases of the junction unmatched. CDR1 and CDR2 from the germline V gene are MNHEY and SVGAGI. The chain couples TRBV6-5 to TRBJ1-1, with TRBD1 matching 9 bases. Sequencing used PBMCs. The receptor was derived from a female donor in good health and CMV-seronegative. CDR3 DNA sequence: TGTGCCAGCAACAAACTACAGGGGGCAGAAACTGAAGCTTTCTTT. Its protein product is CASNKLQGAETEAFF.